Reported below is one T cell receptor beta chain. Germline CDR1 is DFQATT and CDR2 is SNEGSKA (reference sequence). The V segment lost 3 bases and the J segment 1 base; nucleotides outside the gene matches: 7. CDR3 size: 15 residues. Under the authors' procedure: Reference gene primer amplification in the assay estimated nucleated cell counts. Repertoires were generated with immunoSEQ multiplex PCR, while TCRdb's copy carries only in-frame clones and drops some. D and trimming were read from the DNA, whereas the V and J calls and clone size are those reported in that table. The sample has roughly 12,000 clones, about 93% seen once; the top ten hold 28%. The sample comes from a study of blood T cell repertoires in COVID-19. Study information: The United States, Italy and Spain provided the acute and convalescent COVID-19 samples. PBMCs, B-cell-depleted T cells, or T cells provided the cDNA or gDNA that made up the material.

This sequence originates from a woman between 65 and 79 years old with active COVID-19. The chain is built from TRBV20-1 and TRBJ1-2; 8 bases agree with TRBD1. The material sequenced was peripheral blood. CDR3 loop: CSASVRGRGNYGYTF. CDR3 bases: TGCAGTGCTAGTGTCAGGGGGCGGGGTAACTATGGCTACACCTTC.